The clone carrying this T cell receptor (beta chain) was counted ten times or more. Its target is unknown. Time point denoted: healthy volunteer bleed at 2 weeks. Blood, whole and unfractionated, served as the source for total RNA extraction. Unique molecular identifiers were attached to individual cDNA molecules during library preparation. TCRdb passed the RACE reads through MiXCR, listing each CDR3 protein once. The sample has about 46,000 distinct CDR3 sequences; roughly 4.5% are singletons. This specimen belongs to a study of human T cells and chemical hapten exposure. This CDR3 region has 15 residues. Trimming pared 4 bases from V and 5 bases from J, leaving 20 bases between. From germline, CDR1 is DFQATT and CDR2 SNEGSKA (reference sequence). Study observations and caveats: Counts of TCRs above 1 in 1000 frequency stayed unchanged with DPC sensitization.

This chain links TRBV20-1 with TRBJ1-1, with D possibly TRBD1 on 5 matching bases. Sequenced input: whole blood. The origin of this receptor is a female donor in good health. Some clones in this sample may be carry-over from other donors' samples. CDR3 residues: CSATRPKGRSTEAFF. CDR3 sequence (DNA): TGCAGTGCTACTAGACCGAAGGGACGGAGTACTGAAGCTTTCTTT.